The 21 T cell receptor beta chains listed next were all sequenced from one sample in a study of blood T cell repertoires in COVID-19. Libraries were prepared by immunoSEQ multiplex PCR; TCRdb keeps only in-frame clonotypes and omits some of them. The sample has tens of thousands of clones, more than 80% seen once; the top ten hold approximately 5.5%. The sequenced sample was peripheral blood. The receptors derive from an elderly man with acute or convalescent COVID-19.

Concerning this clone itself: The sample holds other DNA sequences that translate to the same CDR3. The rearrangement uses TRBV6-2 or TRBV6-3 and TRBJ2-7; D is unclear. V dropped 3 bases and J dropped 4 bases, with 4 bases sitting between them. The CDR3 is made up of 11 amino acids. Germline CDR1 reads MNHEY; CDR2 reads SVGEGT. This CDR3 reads CASSYRYEQYF. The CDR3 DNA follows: TGTGCCAGCAGTTATCGTTACGAGCAGTACTTC.

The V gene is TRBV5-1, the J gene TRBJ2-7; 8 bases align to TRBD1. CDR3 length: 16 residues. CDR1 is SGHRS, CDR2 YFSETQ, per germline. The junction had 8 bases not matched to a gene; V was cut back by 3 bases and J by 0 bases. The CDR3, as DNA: TGCGCCAGCAGCTCGTCAAGGACAGGGCCCTCCTACGAGCAGTACTTC. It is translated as CASSSSRTGPSYEQYF.

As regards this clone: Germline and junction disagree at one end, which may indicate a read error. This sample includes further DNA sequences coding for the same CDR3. The DNA of the CDR3 is TGTGCCAGCAGCTTAGCGCTGGGACAATCTAATCAACCCCAGCATTTT. Protein sequence: CASSLALGQSNQPQHF. The chain joins TRBV7-8 to TRBJ1-5; weak D call: TRBD1 (6 bases). The CDR3 loop spans 16 amino acids. Germline V CDR1 and CDR2: SGHVS, FQNEAQ.

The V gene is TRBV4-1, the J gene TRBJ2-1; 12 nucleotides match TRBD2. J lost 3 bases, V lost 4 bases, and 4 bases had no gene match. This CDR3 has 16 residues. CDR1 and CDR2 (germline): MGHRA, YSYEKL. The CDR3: CASSPRTSGDYNEQFF. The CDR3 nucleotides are TGCGCCAGCAGCCCCCGGACTAGCGGGGACTACAATGAGCAGTTCTTC.

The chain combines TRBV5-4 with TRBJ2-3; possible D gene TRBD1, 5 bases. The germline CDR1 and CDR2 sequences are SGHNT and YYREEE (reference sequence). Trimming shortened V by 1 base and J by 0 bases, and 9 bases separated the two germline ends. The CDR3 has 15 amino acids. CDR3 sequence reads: CASSLNRQSTDTQYF. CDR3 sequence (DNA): TGTGCCAGCAGCTTGAACAGACAGAGCACAGATACGCAGTATTTT. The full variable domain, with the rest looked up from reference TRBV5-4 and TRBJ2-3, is ETGVTQSPTHLIKTRGQQVTLRCSSQSGHNTVSWYQQALGQGPQFIFQYYREEENGRGNFPPRFSGLQFPNYSSELNVNALELDDSALYLCASSLNRQSTDTQYFGPGTRLTVL.

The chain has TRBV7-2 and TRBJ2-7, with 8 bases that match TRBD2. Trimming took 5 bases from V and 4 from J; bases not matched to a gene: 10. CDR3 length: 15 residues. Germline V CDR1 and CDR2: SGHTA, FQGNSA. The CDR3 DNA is TGTGCCAGCAGCCTGCCGGGACTAGGAATTTACGAGCAGTACTTC. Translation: CASSLPGLGIYEQYF.

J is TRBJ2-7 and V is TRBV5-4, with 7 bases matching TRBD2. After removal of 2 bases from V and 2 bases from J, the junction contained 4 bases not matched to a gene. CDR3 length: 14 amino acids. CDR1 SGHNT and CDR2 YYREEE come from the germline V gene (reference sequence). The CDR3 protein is CASSFLTSTYEQYF. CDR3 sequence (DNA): TGTGCCAGCAGCTTTCTGACTAGCACCTACGAGCAGTACTTC.

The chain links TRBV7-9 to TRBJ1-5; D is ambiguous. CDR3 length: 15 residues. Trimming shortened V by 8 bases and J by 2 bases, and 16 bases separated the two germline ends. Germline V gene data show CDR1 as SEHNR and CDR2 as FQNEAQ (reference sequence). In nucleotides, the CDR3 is TGTGCCAGCGCCACCGGAGGGAGTGGCAATCAGCCCCAGCATTTT. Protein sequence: CASATGGSGNQPQHF.

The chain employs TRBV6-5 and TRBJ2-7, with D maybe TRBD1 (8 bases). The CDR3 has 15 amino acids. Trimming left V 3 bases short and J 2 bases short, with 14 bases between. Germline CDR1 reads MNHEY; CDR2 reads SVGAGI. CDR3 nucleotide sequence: TGTGCCAGCAGTTATACCACAGGGGGGGCCTACGAGCAGTACTTC. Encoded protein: CASSYTTGGAYEQYF.

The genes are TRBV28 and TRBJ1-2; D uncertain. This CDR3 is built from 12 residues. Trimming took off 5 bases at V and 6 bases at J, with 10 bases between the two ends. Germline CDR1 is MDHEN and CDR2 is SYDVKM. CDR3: CASSPREHGYTF. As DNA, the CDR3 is TGTGCCAGCAGTCCTCGAGAGCATGGCTACACCTTC.

The CDR3 loop is CASSYSSRGDTEAFF. In nucleotides, the CDR3 is TGTGCCAGCAGTTACTCATCCAGGGGGGATACTGAAGCTTTCTTT. The chain employs TRBV6-5 and TRBJ1-1; TRBD1 aligns across 7 bases. J lost 5 bases, V lost 0 bases, and 6 bases had no gene match. CDR1 is MNHEY, CDR2 SVGAGI, per germline. This CDR3 comprises 15 residues.

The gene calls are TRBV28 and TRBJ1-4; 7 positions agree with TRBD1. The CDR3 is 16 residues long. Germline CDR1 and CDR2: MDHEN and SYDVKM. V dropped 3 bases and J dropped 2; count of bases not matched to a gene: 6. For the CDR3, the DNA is TGTGCCAGCAGTTTTCACCCAGGGGGTACTAATGAAAAACTGTTTTTT. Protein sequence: CASSFHPGGTNEKLFF.

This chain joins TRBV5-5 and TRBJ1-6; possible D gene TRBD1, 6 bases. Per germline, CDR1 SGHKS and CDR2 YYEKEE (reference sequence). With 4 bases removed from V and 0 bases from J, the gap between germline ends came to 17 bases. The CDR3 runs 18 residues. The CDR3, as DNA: TGTGCCAGCAGCAGCCCCAGAGGGGGAAGCTCCTATAATTCACCCCTCCACTTT. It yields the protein CASSSPRGGSSYNSPLHF.

This CDR3 reads CASSELRGSSGNTIYF. The CDR3 nucleotides read TGTGCCAGCAGTGAGCTCAGGGGGTCCTCTGGAAACACCATATATTTT. The rearrangement joins TRBV2 to TRBJ1-3; 7 bases align to TRBD1. The CDR3 consists of 16 residues. Trimming took 3 bases from V and 0 from J; bases not matched to a gene: 5. CDR1 is SNHLY, CDR2 FYNNEI, per germline.

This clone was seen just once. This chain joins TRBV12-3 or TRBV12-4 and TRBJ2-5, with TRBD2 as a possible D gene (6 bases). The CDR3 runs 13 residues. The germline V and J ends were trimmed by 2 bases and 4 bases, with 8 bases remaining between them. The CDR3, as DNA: TGTGCCAGCAGTTTATCGGGAGCAGAGACCCAGTACTTC. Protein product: CASSLSGAETQYF.

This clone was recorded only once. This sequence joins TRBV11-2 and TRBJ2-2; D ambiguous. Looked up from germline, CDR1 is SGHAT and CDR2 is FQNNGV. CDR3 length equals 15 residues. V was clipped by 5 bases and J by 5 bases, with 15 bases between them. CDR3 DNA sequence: TGTGCCAGCAGCCCACGACTGGGTGTAACCGGGGAGCTGTTTTTT. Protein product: CASSPRLGVTGELFF.

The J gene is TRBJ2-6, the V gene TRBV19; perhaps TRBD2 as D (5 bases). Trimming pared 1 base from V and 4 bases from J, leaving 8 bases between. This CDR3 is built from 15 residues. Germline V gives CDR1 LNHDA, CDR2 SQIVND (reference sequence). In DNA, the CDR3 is TGTGCCAGTAGTATAGGAGGGCTAGGGGCCAACGTCCTGACTTTC. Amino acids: CASSIGGLGANVLTF.

The CDR3, as DNA: TGTGCCAGCAGCTCCCGAGTGCGGGGGAAAAATGAGCAGTTCTTC. Translation gives CASSSRVRGKNEQFF. V and J are TRBV7-2 and TRBJ2-1; 7 bases are a match to TRBD2. The CDR3 runs to 15 residues. Germline V gene sequence: CDR1 SGHTA, CDR2 FQGNSA. Trimming at V came to 4 bases and at J to 7 bases, leaving 10 bases not matched to a gene. The whole variable domain, filled in from reference TRBV7-2 and TRBJ2-1, reads GAGVSQSPSNKVTEKGKDVELRCDPISGHTALYWYRQSLGQGLEFLIYFQGNSAPDKSGLPSDRFSAERTGGSVSTLTIQRTQQEDSAVYLCASSSRVRGKNEQFFGPGTRLTVL.

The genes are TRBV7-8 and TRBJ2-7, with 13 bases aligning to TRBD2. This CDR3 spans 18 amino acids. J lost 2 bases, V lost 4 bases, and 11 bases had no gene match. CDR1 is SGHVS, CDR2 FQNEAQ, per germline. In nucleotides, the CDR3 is TGTGCCAGCAGCTCCGGGATTCGACTAGCGGGGGGCGCCTACGAGCAGTACTTC. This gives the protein CASSSGIRLAGGAYEQYF.

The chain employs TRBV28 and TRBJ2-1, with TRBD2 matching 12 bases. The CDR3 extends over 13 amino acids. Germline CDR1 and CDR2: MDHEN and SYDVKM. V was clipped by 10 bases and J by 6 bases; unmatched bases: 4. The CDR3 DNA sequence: TGTGCCACCCTAGCGGGGGGGGGCAATGAGCAGTTCTTC. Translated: CATLAGGGNEQFF.

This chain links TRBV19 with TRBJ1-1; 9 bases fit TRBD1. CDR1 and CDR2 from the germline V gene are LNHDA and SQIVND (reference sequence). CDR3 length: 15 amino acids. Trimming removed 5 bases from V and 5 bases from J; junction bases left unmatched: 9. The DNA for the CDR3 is TGTGCCAGTAGTCAAATTAACAGGGGGCCGACTGAAGCTTTCTTT. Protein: CASSQINRGPTEAFF.